This T cell receptor beta chain was captured in a study of cytomegalovirus exposure and HLA in healthy donors. Study outcomes and limitations: A later analysis appeared to link common viral pathogens to several of the most significant clusters. The authors enumerated around 150 TCR beta chains as linked to cytomegalovirus. Later analysis indicated greater clonal expansion among HLA-associated TCR beta chains than among equally common other chains.

The germline V gene encodes CDR1 ENHRY and CDR2 SYGVKD. V dropped 3 bases and J dropped 0 bases, with 9 bases sitting between them. The CDR3 loop spans 15 amino acids. The PCR employed 60 Vbeta primers together with 13 Jbeta primers. Libraries were prepared by immunoSEQ multiplex PCR; TCRdb keeps only in-frame clonotypes and omits some of them. The sample holds over 200,000 clones; more than 70% are singletons and the top ten take 1.3%. A note on this clone: What it binds is not known.

What was sequenced was PBMCs. The rearrangement links TRBV10-3 to TRBJ1-5; D perhaps matches TRBD1 (5 bases). The receptor's source is a human donor in good health. As DNA, the CDR3 is TGTGCCATCAGTGATGGGGGGATTAGCAATCAGCCCCAGCATTTT. It encodes CAISDGGISNQPQHF.